The 20 T cell receptor beta chains reported below all come from one sample, sequenced in a study of T cell responses to AZD1222 COVID-19 vaccine. Sequenced by immunoSEQ multiplex PCR; TCRdb stores in-frame clones only, minus some. Of tens of thousands of clones listed, about nine tenths are singletons. Sequences were derived from peripheral blood, sampled on day 0 of AZD1222 vaccination. Every receptor here comes from an adult in good health.

This clone was detected once. CDR3 sequence (DNA): TGTGCCAGCAGTTACTCAACTAGCGGGGACCCTCTATCCTACAATGAGCAGTTCTTC. Translated, it gives CASSYSTSGDPLSYNEQFF. V and J are TRBV6-2 or TRBV6-3 and TRBJ2-1; 10 bases fit TRBD2. Germline V gene data show CDR1 as MNHEY and CDR2 as SVGEGT. J was trimmed by 1 base and V by 0 bases; bases with no gene match: 9. The CDR3 sequence is 19 residues long.

The V call is TRBV19, the J call TRBJ2-7, with TRBD2 matching over 8 bases. J was trimmed by 5 bases and V by 3 bases; bases with no gene match: 6. Germline V gives CDR1 LNHDA, CDR2 SQIVND (reference sequence). This CDR3 has 14 amino acids. The CDR3 DNA is TGTGCCAGTAGTATGCATCCAGCGGGAGACGAGCAGTACTTC. Its protein is CASSMHPAGDEQYF. Using reference TRBV19 and TRBJ2-7 for the parts outside the CDR3, the full variable domain is DGGITQSPKYLFRKEGQNVTLSCEQNLNHDAMYWYRQDPGQGLRLIYYSQIVNDFQKGDIAEGYSVSREKKESFPLTVTSAQKNPTAFYLCASSMHPAGDEQYFGPGTRLTVT.

This chain uses TRBV2 with TRBJ1-1; a weak D match, TRBD1 (5 bases). The CDR3 runs 14 residues. Germline lookup yields CDR1 SNHLY and CDR2 FYNNEI. V was shortened by 4 bases and J by 1 base, with 10 bases between the two germline ends. CDR3 protein: CASSAGHRNTEAFF. For the CDR3, the DNA is TGTGCCAGCAGTGCCGGACACCGGAACACTGAAGCTTTCTTT.

This clone was recorded only once. The V and J genes are TRBV29-1 and TRBJ1-3; D remains unclear. V was shortened by 4 bases and J by 2 bases, with 9 bases between the two germline ends. CDR3 length equals 13 residues. Looked up from germline, CDR1 is SQVTM and CDR2 is ANQGSEA. CDR3: CSVGITAGNTIYF. DNA of the CDR3: TGCAGCGTTGGGATTACGGCTGGAAACACCATATATTTT.

This chain uses TRBV19 with TRBJ2-2; 11 bases align to TRBD2. CDR3 length: 15 amino acids. CDR1 and CDR2 from the germline V gene are LNHDA and SQIVND (reference sequence). V gave up 3 bases and J gave up 6 bases; unmatched junction bases: 3. The DNA of the CDR3 is TGTGCCAGTAGTATTGTACTAGCGGGAGCCGGGGAGCTGTTTTTT. This translates into CASSIVLAGAGELFF.

This clone appeared a few times. The CDR3 region has the DNA TGTGCCAGCAGTTTGAACAGAGATCAGCCCCAGCATTTT. Residues: CASSLNRDQPQHF. The chain joins TRBV5-4 to TRBJ1-5, with D unresolved. Trimming left V 5 bases short and J 5 bases short, with 11 bases between. CDR3 length: 13 residues. Germline CDR1 is SGHNT and CDR2 is YYREEE (reference sequence).

The CDR3 DNA follows: TGTGCCAGCAGTCCACGCGTGTACGAGCAGTACTTC. Translated: CASSPRVYEQYF. This rearrangement joins TRBV6-2 or TRBV6-3 to TRBJ2-7; D gene unclear. CDR1 and CDR2 (germline): MNHEY, SVGEGT. This CDR3 comprises 12 residues. V was pared by 5 bases and J by 4 bases, with 9 bases between.

The chain uses TRBV10-2 and TRBJ1-1; D ambiguous. The length of the CDR3 is 12 residues. V dropped 6 bases and J dropped 1 base, with 6 bases sitting between them. From germline, CDR1 is WSHSY and CDR2 SAAADI. CDR3 nucleotide sequence: TGCGCCAGCAGATCAGGGAACACTGAAGCTTTCTTT. It encodes CASRSGNTEAFF.

The chain joins TRBV2 to TRBJ2-1, with D maybe TRBD1 (6 bases). The CDR3 sequence is 13 residues long. The germline CDR1 and CDR2 sequences are SNHLY and FYNNEI. Trimming removed 7 bases at V and 4 bases at J, with 11 bases between. CDR3 sequence: CASNGQPYNEQFF. The CDR3 nucleotides read TGTGCCAGCAATGGACAGCCGTACAATGAGCAGTTCTTC.

The chain is built from TRBV24-1 and TRBJ2-1; 7 bases align to TRBD2. There are 17 residues in the CDR3. CDR1 is KGHDR, CDR2 SFDVKD, per germline. V shed 2 bases, J shed 7 bases, and the junction held 13 bases outside the gene matches. CDR3 bases: TGTGCCACCAGTGATTACGGTCGGGCGCGGGAGAGTAATGAGCAGTTCTTC. Amino acid sequence: CATSDYGRARESNEQFF.

J is TRBJ1-6 and V is TRBV6-2 or TRBV6-3; 8 bases are shared with TRBD1. The CDR3 extends over 19 amino acids. Germline CDR1 MNHEY, CDR2 SVGEGT. The V segment lost 0 bases and the J segment 0 bases; nucleotides outside the gene matches: 7. CDR3 sequence (DNA): TGTGCCAGCAGTTACTCGCGTGGGGACAGGAGCTCCTATAATTCACCCCTCCACTTT. This gives the protein CASSYSRGDRSSYNSPLHF.

V and J are TRBV7-9 and TRBJ2-5, with TRBD2 matching over 8 bases. The CDR3 loop spans 16 amino acids. V dropped 0 bases and J dropped 5; count of bases not matched to a gene: 8. Germline V gene data show CDR1 as SEHNR and CDR2 as FQNEAQ (reference sequence). The CDR3 loop is CASSLAMGLVGETQYF. In DNA, the CDR3 is TGTGCCAGCAGCTTAGCAATGGGACTAGTAGGTGAGACCCAGTACTTC.

CDR3 residues: CASSQDLRGVYSPLHF. DNA of the CDR3: TGCGCCAGCAGCCAAGATTTGCGGGGGGTGTATTCACCCCTCCACTTT. The chain employs TRBV4-3 and TRBJ1-6; D is perhaps TRBD1 (5 bases). Germline-derived CDR1 and CDR2 are LGHNA and YSLEER. V gave up 0 bases and J gave up 8 bases, with 14 bases separating them. The CDR3 covers 16 residues.

This chain uses TRBV12-5 with TRBJ1-2; 8 bases map to TRBD1. CDR3 length: 15 amino acids. V lost 6 bases to trimming and J lost 7 bases; unmatched junction nucleotides: 13. Germline CDR1 is LGHNT and CDR2 is FRNRAP. As DNA, the CDR3 is TGTGCTAGTGGCCCCGGGGAGCAGGGGGCGGGTGGCTACACCTTC. Its protein product is CASGPGEQGAGGYTF.

The genes are TRBV7-9 and TRBJ1-2, with TRBD1 matching 9 bases. Germline V gives CDR1 SEHNR, CDR2 FQNEAQ (reference sequence). V dropped 0 bases and J dropped 6; count of bases not matched to a gene: 5. The CDR3 is made up of 15 amino acids. CDR3 sequence reads: CASSLALGQGHGYTF. The CDR3 DNA sequence: TGTGCCAGCAGCTTAGCGCTGGGACAGGGCCATGGCTACACCTTC.

This chain joins TRBV28 and TRBJ1-5; 7 bases align to TRBD1. The germline CDR1 and CDR2 sequences are MDHEN and SYDVKM. Trimming took 5 bases from V and 7 from J; bases not matched to a gene: 8. The CDR3 has 14 amino acids. DNA for the CDR3: TGTGCCAGCAGTCCCCGACAGGGAATACAGCCCCAGCATTTT. Translating gives CASSPRQGIQPQHF.

The chain combines TRBV12-1 with TRBJ2-5; TRBD2 was called by the table and not checked on the DNA. TRBV12-1 is described as a pseudogene. The CDR3 has 18 residues. The CDR3 nucleotides read TGTGCCAGCAGCCCCCGGGTCGATGCGGGAGATGAGAGGGAGACCCAGTACTTC. As protein: CASSPRVDAGDERETQYF.

The rearrangement uses TRBV2 and TRBJ2-1; TRBD1 or TRBD2 may be the D gene (6 bases each). The CDR3 totals 14 residues. Germline V gene lookup returns CDR1 SNHLY and CDR2 FYNNEI. Trimming cost V 3 bases and J 10 bases, with 16 bases left between them. This chain's CDR3 is CASSDLVRGGEQFF. CDR3 sequence (DNA): TGTGCCAGCAGTGATTTGGTCAGGGGAGGCGAGCAGTTCTTC.

The chain recombines TRBV23-1 with TRBJ1-5, with 7 bases lining up with TRBD1. TRBV23-1 is an ORF for which the function is uncertain. J was trimmed by 2 bases and V by 0 bases; bases with no gene match: 4. The CDR3 totals 16 residues. CDR3 DNA sequence: TGCGCCAGCAGTCAATCGGGAGGACAGGGCAATCAGCCCCAGCATTTT. Residues: CASSQSGGQGNQPQHF.

V and J are TRBV4-3 and TRBJ1-6; 7 bases map to TRBD1. Germline trimming cut 0 bases from V and 6 bases from J; bases unmatched to any gene: 5. Looked up from germline, CDR1 is LGHNA and CDR2 is YSLEER. The CDR3 spans 16 residues. CDR3 DNA: TGCGCCAGCAGCCAAGATTGGGGGGACAGTAATTCACCCCTCCACTTT. This encodes CASSQDWGDSNSPLHF.